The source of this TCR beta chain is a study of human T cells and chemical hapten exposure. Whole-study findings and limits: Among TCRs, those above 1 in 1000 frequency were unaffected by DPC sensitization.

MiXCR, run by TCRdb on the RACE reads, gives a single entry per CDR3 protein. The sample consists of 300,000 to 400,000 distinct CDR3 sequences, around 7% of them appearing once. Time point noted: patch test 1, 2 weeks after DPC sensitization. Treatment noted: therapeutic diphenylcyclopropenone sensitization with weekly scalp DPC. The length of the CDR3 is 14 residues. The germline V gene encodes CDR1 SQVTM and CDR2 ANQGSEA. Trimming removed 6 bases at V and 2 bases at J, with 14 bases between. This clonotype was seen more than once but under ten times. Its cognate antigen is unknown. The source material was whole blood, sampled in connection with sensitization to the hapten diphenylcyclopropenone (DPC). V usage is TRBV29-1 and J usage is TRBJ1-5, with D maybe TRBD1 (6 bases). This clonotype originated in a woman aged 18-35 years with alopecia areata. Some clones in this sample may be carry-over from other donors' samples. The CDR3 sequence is CSVSTGSGNQPQHF. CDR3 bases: TGCAGCGTATCCACAGGGTCGGGCAATCAGCCCCAGCATTTT.